The 29 T cell receptor beta chains below come from one sample, sequenced in a study of T cells after posttransplantation cyclophosphamide. Using immunoSEQ multiplex PCR, the repertoire was profiled, and TCRdb retains in-frame clones only, with some absent. The sample shows about 25,000 clones, none of them appearing just once. The sequencing input was PBMCs. These receptors were taken from a woman aged 45 to 65 in good health, CMV-negative, and a related stem cell transplant donor.

This clone was picked up many times. This sequence joins TRBV27 and TRBJ1-2; no clear D. The germline V and J ends were trimmed by 5 bases and 4 bases, with 14 bases remaining between them. Germline V lookup: CDR1 MNHEY, CDR2 SMNVEV (reference sequence). The CDR3 runs to 14 residues. The CDR3 sequence: CASSASQRVYGYTF. DNA for the CDR3: TGTGCCAGCAGTGCGAGTCAGCGGGTCTATGGCTACACCTTC.

This clone was picked up many times. The chain couples TRBV6-1 to TRBJ2-1; TRBD1 might be the D (8 bases). The CDR3 consists of 13 residues. Germline values: CDR1 MNHNS, CDR2 SASEGT. V was shortened by 11 bases and J by 12 bases, with 23 bases between the two germline ends. The CDR3 loop reads CALRQGAGRGQFF. For the CDR3, the DNA is TGTGCCCTAAGGCAGGGGGCTGGGAGGGGGCAGTTCTTC.

This clone showed up many times. The rearrangement links TRBV2 to TRBJ2-3, with D perhaps TRBD1 (6 bases). The CDR3 length is 17 residues. V was pared by 6 bases and J by 1 base, with 20 bases between. From germline, CDR1 is SNHLY and CDR2 FYNNEI. CDR3 in DNA: TGTGCCAGCAGAAACCCACCGACAGGTTTGCGCACAGATACGCAGTATTTT. Translated, it gives CASRNPPTGLRTDTQYF.

Ten or more counts support this clone. This chain connects TRBV5-4 to TRBJ2-5, with 11 nucleotides matching TRBD2. V was pared by 4 bases and J by 5 bases, with 10 bases of the junction left unmatched. Germline V gives CDR1 SGHNT, CDR2 YYREEE (reference sequence). The CDR3 extends over 16 amino acids. This CDR3 reads CASSPSSGGQGETQYF. CDR3 DNA sequence: TGTGCCAGCAGCCCCTCTAGCGGGGGGCAAGGGGAGACCCAGTACTTC.

This clone showed up just a few times. A much larger clonotype is one base distant, so this may be a read error. The V and J genes are TRBV5-5 and TRBJ2-7, with a weak D call TRBD1 (6 bases). The CDR3 length is 16 residues. Looked up from germline, CDR1 is SGHKS and CDR2 is YYEKEE (reference sequence). The germline V and J ends were trimmed by 2 bases and 2 bases, with 17 bases remaining between them. This CDR3 is CASSFGHRAPTYEQYF. For the CDR3, the DNA is TGTGCCAGCAGCTTCGGACACAGGGCCCCTACCTACGAGCAGTACTTC. The full variable domain, in which reference TRBV5-5 and TRBJ2-7 provide the parts outside the CDR3, is DAGVTQSPTHLIKTRGQQVTLRCSPISGHKSVSWYQQVLGQGPQFIFQYYEKEERGRGNFPDRFSARQFPNYSSELNVNALLLGDSALYLCASSFGHRAPTYEQYFGPGTRLTVT.

This clone was counted ten times or more. The chain links TRBV7-9 to TRBJ1-4, with TRBD1 identical over 8 bases. The V gene's germline CDR1 is SEHNR and CDR2 FQNEAQ (reference sequence). J lost 3 bases, V lost 3 bases, and 3 bases had no gene match. The CDR3 length is 15 residues. The chain's CDR3 is CASSFPGGSNEKLFF. CDR3 sequence (DNA): TGTGCCAGCAGCTTCCCAGGGGGCTCTAATGAAAAACTGTTTTTT.

This clone was found many times. The rearrangement links TRBV6-5 to TRBJ1-5; D may be TRBD1 (6 bases). There are 14 residues in the CDR3. Germline-derived CDR1 and CDR2 are MNHEY and SVGAGI. V was pared by 8 bases and J by 4 bases, with 15 bases between. This chain's CDR3 is CASRRGGLNQPQHF. In DNA, the CDR3 is TGTGCCAGCCGGCGGGGGGGCTTAAATCAGCCCCAGCATTTT.

This clone was seen at least ten times. This chain links TRBV9 with TRBJ2-3; 14 bases map to TRBD2. Per the germline V gene, CDR1 is SGDLS and CDR2 is YYNGEE. The J segment lost 3 bases and the V segment lost 0 bases, leaving 6 bases of the junction unmatched. This CDR3 region has 18 residues. The CDR3 here is CASSVGLAGGHGTDTQYF. CDR3 nucleotides: TGTGCCAGCAGCGTAGGACTAGCGGGGGGGCATGGTACAGATACGCAGTATTTT.

Many counts were recorded for this clone. The rearrangement links TRBV19 to TRBJ1-6; D uncertain. CDR1 is LNHDA and CDR2 is SQIVND in the germline V gene (reference sequence). The CDR3 loop spans 15 amino acids. Trimming removed 6 bases at V and 7 bases at J, with 16 bases between. The CDR3 protein is CASSKTEKLNSPLHF. CDR3 DNA sequence: TGTGCCAGTAGCAAAACGGAGAAACTCAATTCACCCCTCCACTTT.

This clone was seen repeatedly, ten times or more. The chain carries TRBV6-4 and TRBJ2-1, with D possibly TRBD2 on 5 matching bases. The CDR3 is 20 amino acids. V lost 0 bases, J lost 8 bases, and 29 bases lay in between. Looked up from germline, CDR1 is MRHNA and CDR2 is SNTAGT. The CDR3: CASSDSKRPPNQAADDEQFF. The DNA for the CDR3 is TGTGCCAGCAGTGACTCGAAGAGACCCCCAAACCAAGCGGCGGACGATGAGCAGTTCTTC.

This clone came up many times. V and J are TRBV27 and TRBJ2-2; TRBD1 matches 7 bases. The CDR3 is 16 amino acids. CDR1 is MNHEY, CDR2 SMNVEV, per germline (reference sequence). Losses at the gene ends were 4 bases for V and 2 bases for J; bases not matched to a gene: 7. This CDR3 is CASSSLRGLNTGELFF. The CDR3, as DNA: TGTGCCAGCAGTTCCCTAAGGGGGCTTAACACCGGGGAGCTGTTTTTT.

This clone has ten or more counts. The chain employs TRBV6-5 and TRBJ2-2; possible D gene TRBD2, 6 bases. This CDR3 is built from 15 residues. The V end lost 4 bases, the J end lost 0 bases, and 9 bases lay between the germline ends. The V gene's germline CDR1 is MNHEY and CDR2 SVGAGI. CDR3 sequence reads: CASSWRESNTGELFF. CDR3 coding DNA: TGTGCCAGCAGTTGGCGGGAATCGAACACCGGGGAGCTGTTTTTT.

This clone was recorded a few times. V gene TRBV6-1 combines with J gene TRBJ1-5; 7 bases are shared with TRBD1. The CDR3 totals 14 residues. With 6 bases clipped from V and 6 bases from J, the junction kept 8 bases outside the gene matches. Germline V gene sequence: CDR1 MNHNS, CDR2 SASEGT. Written as DNA, the CDR3 is TGTGCCAGCAGCTCCGACAGGGTTGGTCAGCCCCAGCATTTT. It encodes CASSSDRVGQPQHF.

This clone was seen at least ten times. The chain combines TRBV7-9 with TRBJ2-3; D uncertain. This CDR3 spans 14 amino acids. V was cut by 5 bases and J by 2 bases, with 11 bases left in between. Germline-derived CDR1 and CDR2 are SEHNR and FQNEAQ (reference sequence). DNA of the CDR3: TGTGCCAGCAGCCCCTTCGGGTCCACAGATACGCAGTATTTT. It is translated as CASSPFGSTDTQYF.

There are many counts of this clone. The chain carries TRBV6-5 and TRBJ1-2, with D possibly TRBD1 on 6 matching bases. V was pared by 6 bases and J by 5 bases, with 16 bases between. The CDR3 is 14 amino acids. Germline CDR1 and CDR2: MNHEY and SVGAGI. CDR3 nucleotides: TGTGCCAGCAGACCTAGACCTACAGGGTATGGCTACACCTTC. Amino acid sequence: CASRPRPTGYGYTF.

This clone turned up a few times. The junction shows a germline mismatch at one end, possibly a read error. The CDR3 nucleotides are TGCGCCAGCAGCTTGGGTCAGAATAACTACGGGCAGTACTTC. Translating it yields CASSLGQNNYGQYF. This chain uses TRBV5-1 with TRBJ2-7; D uncertain. This CDR3 is built from 14 residues. The germline V gene encodes CDR1 SGHRS and CDR2 YFSETQ.

This clone was seen at least ten times. The genes are TRBV25-1 and TRBJ2-2, with a weak D call TRBD1 (5 bases). The CDR3 extends over 15 amino acids. The V and J ends lost 2 bases and 3 bases respectively, with 10 bases between them. CDR1 and CDR2 from the germline V gene are MGHDK and SYGVNS. CDR3 nucleotide sequence: TGTGCCAGCAGTGAAGTCAGGGTTGACACCGGGGAGCTGTTTTTT. This sequence encodes CASSEVRVDTGELFF.

This clone was seen ten or more times. The V and J genes are TRBV28 and TRBJ1-1; no reliable D call. Germline V gene sequence: CDR1 MDHEN, CDR2 SYDVKM. This CDR3 comprises 16 residues. Trimming cost V 2 bases and J 1 base, with 14 bases left between them. CDR3 amino acids: CASSLSRPSGNTEAFF. For the CDR3, the DNA is TGTGCCAGCAGTTTAAGTCGCCCTTCGGGGAACACTGAAGCTTTCTTT.

By its share, this clone is medium-sized. The chain links TRBV4-3 to TRBJ2-1, with D maybe TRBD2 (6 bases). The V end lost 4 bases, the J end lost 3 bases, and 13 bases lay between the germline ends. The CDR3 contains 15 residues. Germline V gene sequence: CDR1 LGHNA, CDR2 YSLEER. CDR3 in amino acids: CASSPSADNYNEQFF. The DNA for the CDR3 is TGCGCCAGCAGCCCTAGCGCGGATAACTACAATGAGCAGTTCTTC.

This clone appeared many times. This chain joins TRBV5-6 and TRBJ1-2; 7 bases agree with TRBD1. Trimming took 4 bases from V and 7 from J; bases not matched to a gene: 7. This CDR3 has 13 amino acids. CDR1 is SGHDT and CDR2 is YYEEEE in the germline V gene. The CDR3 sequence: CASSLRGMSGYTF. In DNA form, the CDR3 reads TGTGCCAGCAGCCTCAGGGGGATGAGTGGCTACACCTTC.

The table lists this clone with many counts. The chain recombines TRBV29-1 with TRBJ2-7, with 9 bases lining up with TRBD1. The CDR3 contains 13 residues. Germline V gene sequence: CDR1 SQVTM, CDR2 ANQGSEA. V shed 7 bases, J shed 0 bases, and the junction held 4 bases outside the gene matches. The CDR3 bases are TGCAGCGGGACAGGGGCCAACTCCTACGAGCAGTACTTC. Its translation: CSGTGANSYEQYF.

This clone has at least ten counts. This sequence joins TRBV4-1 and TRBJ1-1; D is possibly TRBD1 (6 bases). Germline V CDR1 and CDR2: MGHRA, YSYEKL. Trimming removed 0 bases from V and 7 bases from J, with 15 bases in between. This CDR3 is built from 15 residues. This chain's CDR3 is CASSQEPTGYDEAFF. CDR3 nucleotides: TGCGCCAGCAGCCAAGAACCTACAGGGTACGATGAAGCTTTCTTT.

The chain carries TRBV6-1 and TRBJ2-5; TRBD1 matches at 7 bases. Losses at the gene ends were 6 bases for V and 5 bases for J; bases not matched to a gene: 9. The CDR3 runs 14 residues. Germline V gives CDR1 MNHNS, CDR2 SASEGT. CDR3 bases: TGTGCCAGCAGGGCCCAAAGGGGGCGCGAGACCCAGTACTTC. This codes for CASRAQRGRETQYF.

This clone was picked up many times. The rearrangement joins TRBV27 to TRBJ2-7, with 12 bases identical to TRBD2. V gave up 3 bases and J gave up 3 bases; unmatched junction bases: 6. There are 16 residues in the CDR3. Per germline, CDR1 MNHEY and CDR2 SMNVEV (reference sequence). Here the CDR3 reads CASSLMTSGGYYEQYF. CDR3 bases: TGTGCCAGCAGTTTGATGACTAGCGGGGGATACTACGAGCAGTACTTC.

This clone was counted many times. This sequence joins TRBV19 and TRBJ2-1; TRBD2 aligns across 10 bases. V lost 7 bases to trimming and J lost 8 bases; unmatched junction nucleotides: 8. The germline V gene encodes CDR1 LNHDA and CDR2 SQIVND (reference sequence). This CDR3 is built from 14 residues. This CDR3 reads CASIKSGGAHEQFF. In nucleotides, the CDR3 is TGTGCCAGTATTAAAAGCGGGGGGGCCCATGAGCAGTTCTTC.

This clone was observed many times. This chain uses TRBV7-9 with TRBJ1-5; 7 bases fit TRBD1. The CDR3 sequence is 14 residues long. V shed 3 bases and J 8 bases; nucleotides not matched to a gene: 7. CDR1 and CDR2 from the germline V gene are SEHNR and FQNEAQ (reference sequence). The CDR3 loop is CASSFGQAQEPQHF. The CDR3 nucleotides are TGTGCCAGCAGCTTCGGACAGGCCCAGGAGCCCCAGCATTTT.

This clone was seen at least ten times. The V call is TRBV18, the J call TRBJ2-1, with TRBD2 as a possible D gene (6 bases). This CDR3 comprises 13 residues. Trimming left V 2 bases short and J 7 bases short, with 9 bases between. CDR1 and CDR2 (germline): KGHSH, LQKENI. CDR3 in DNA: TGTGCCAGCTCACCAAGGCGGGAAAATGAGCAGTTCTTC. Its translation is CASSPRRENEQFF.

This clone has ten or more counts. The chain has TRBV6-1 and TRBJ1-2; the D is unclear. The CDR3 spans 14 residues. The V gene lost 7 bases and the J gene lost 12 bases, with 24 bases spanning the gap. Germline CDR1 is MNHNS and CDR2 is SASEGT. The CDR3 region has the DNA TGTGCCAGCATTCCCGGATGGGCAGACAACTTTCACACCTTC. This translates into CASIPGWADNFHTF.

This clone has ten or more counts. The gene calls are TRBV7-6 and TRBJ2-2; the D gene is possibly TRBD2 (6 bases). The germline gives CDR1 SGHVS, CDR2 FNYEAQ. V lost 5 bases to trimming and J lost 2 bases, with 15 bases between them. There are 16 residues in the CDR3. The CDR3 protein is CASSGHRGLNTGELFF. CDR3 DNA sequence: TGTGCCAGCAGCGGCCACCGGGGACTCAACACCGGGGAGCTGTTTTTT.